These 24 T cell receptor beta chains were sequenced from one sample in a study of tumor and adjacent non-tumor tissue in lung cancer. A modified ARM-PCR protocol with three rounds of nested PCR amplified TCRbeta. TCRdb fed the multiplex PCR reads into MiXCR, producing one record per CDR3 protein. The sample carries approximately 120,000 distinct CDR3 sequences, more than 70% recorded once. No cell sorting was done before RNA was extracted from the tissue. The sequenced material came from lung tumor tissue. The receptors were gathered from a woman aged 55-70 years with non-small cell lung cancer.

This clonotype occurred many times. The chain uses TRBV28 and TRBJ1-2; 9 bases match TRBD1. With V trimmed by 8 bases and J by 5 bases, 6 bases remained unmatched. The germline CDR1 and CDR2 sequences are MDHEN and SYDVKM. The CDR3 has 13 amino acids. The CDR3 DNA reads TGTGCCAGCCTTCGGACAGGGGAGTATGGCTACACCTTC. Protein sequence: CASLRTGEYGYTF.

Turning to this clonotype: A much larger clone lies a single base off, so this may be a read error. The rearrangement uses TRBV5-5 and TRBJ1-1; TRBD1 might be the D (5 bases). CDR1 and CDR2 (germline): SGHKS, YYEKEE (reference sequence). The CDR3 is made up of 16 amino acids. In DNA form, the CDR3 reads TGTACCAGCAGCGTGGGGCAATCACGATCGAACACTGAAGCTTTCTTT. Its protein is CTSSVGQSRSNTEAFF. Based on the CDR3 plus reference TRBV5-5 and TRBJ1-1, the full variable domain is DAGVTQSPTHLIKTRGQQVTLRCSPISGHKSVSWYQQVLGQGPQFIFQYYEKEERGRGNFPDRFSARQFPNYSSELNVNALLLGDSALYLCTSSVGQSRSNTEAFFGQGTRLTVV.

This clonotype was seen ten or more times. CDR3 sequence (DNA): TGTGCCAGCAAGGAGCTCACAGATACGCAGTATTTT. Its protein product is CASKELTDTQYF. The genes are TRBV6-5 and TRBJ2-3; D remains ambiguous. Germline CDR1 reads MNHEY; CDR2 reads SVGAGI. The CDR3 consists of 12 residues. V was pared by 7 bases and J by 2 bases, with 7 bases between.

This clonotype was counted between two and nine times. V is TRBV28 and J is TRBJ1-1; D gene uncertain. Germline loops: CDR1 MDHEN, CDR2 SYDVKM. The length of the CDR3 is 15 residues. The V end was cut by 4 bases, the J end by 4 bases, with 16 bases between. The CDR3 here is CASSYTGIGSTEAFF. In DNA, the CDR3 is TGTGCCAGCAGTTACACCGGGATTGGGAGCACTGAAGCTTTCTTT.

On this clonotype itself: This may be a read error: a much more frequent sequence differs by one nucleotide. This sequence joins TRBV10-3 and TRBJ2-1, with 9 bases fitting TRBD1. V was clipped by 9 bases and J by 8 bases; unmatched bases: 8. Germline V lookup: CDR1 ENHRY, CDR2 SYGVKD. The CDR3 extends over 13 amino acids. The CDR3 region is CAIPGTGFHEQFF. The CDR3 DNA follows: TGTGCCATTCCCGGGACAGGGTTCCATGAGCAGTTCTTC.

This clonotype was picked up many times. The J gene is TRBJ2-3, the V gene TRBV6-1, with 8 bases lining up with TRBD2. Germline V gives CDR1 MNHNS, CDR2 SASEGT. This CDR3 is 15 amino acids long. The ends lost 6 bases at V and 1 base at J; junction bases unmatched: 6. Written as DNA, the CDR3 is TGTGCCAGCAGGGGAGGGGGACTAGGCACAGATACGCAGTATTTT. As protein: CASRGGGLGTDTQYF.

As concerns this clonotype: Germline is not matched at one junction end, which may reflect a read error. The chain employs TRBV11-2 and TRBJ2-6; D assignment may be TRBD1 or TRBD2 (6 bases each). This CDR3 is built from 17 residues. Germline-derived CDR1 and CDR2 are SGHAT and FQNNGV. DNA for the CDR3: TGTGACAGCAGCTTAGAATCAGGGGAGGCTGGGACCAACGTCCTGACTTTC. This codes for CDSSLESGEAGTNVLTF.

Of note for this clonotype: It is likely a read error, because the conserved phenylalanine at the end of the CDR3 is missing. V is TRBV29-1 and J is TRBJ1-1, with unresolved D. Germline V gene data show CDR1 as SQVTM and CDR2 as ANQGSEA. V lost 5 bases and J 3 bases, leaving 10 bases between the germline ends. The CDR3 has 12 amino acids. CDR3 loop: CSVLGLDTEAFV. CDR3 coding DNA: TGCAGCGTTCTAGGCCTGGACACTGAAGCTTTCGTT.

V and J are TRBV29-1 and TRBJ1-5, with unresolved D. Germline V gives CDR1 SQVTM, CDR2 ANQGSEA. The CDR3 loop spans 12 amino acids. V shed 6 bases and J shed 9 bases, with 15 bases lying between them. The CDR3 DNA sequence: TGCAGCGTGTCTCAAGGGAGTCTGCCCCAGCATTTT. Translation gives CSVSQGSLPQHF.

The rearrangement links TRBV28 to TRBJ2-7; 7 nucleotides match TRBD2. This CDR3 spans 13 amino acids. Germline V gives CDR1 MDHEN, CDR2 SYDVKM. V was pared by 7 bases and J by 8 bases, with 11 bases of the junction left unmatched. The CDR3 region is CASNGGGRGQQYF. CDR3 DNA: TGTGCCAGCAACGGCGGGGGAAGAGGACAGCAGTACTTC.

Worth noting for this clonotype: The junction shows a germline mismatch at one end, possibly a read error. The chain uses TRBV11-3 and TRBJ1-2; unclear D gene. CDR1 and CDR2 from the germline V gene are SGHNT and YENEEA. The CDR3 is 15 residues long. In nucleotides, the CDR3 is TGTGCTAGCAGCTTTGGGGTGGCGGAGAAATATGGCTACACCTTC. This translates into CASSFGVAEKYGYTF.

This chain joins TRBV11-2 and TRBJ1-1; 7 bases are a match to TRBD1. The CDR3 is 13 amino acids. The germline V gene encodes CDR1 SGHAT and CDR2 FQNNGV. The CDR3: CVSVKTGTTEAFF. As DNA, the CDR3 is TGTGTCAGTGTTAAGACAGGGACCACTGAAGCTTTCTTT.

Note on this clonotype: This may arise from a read error, as a much more abundant clone is one base away. The chain recombines TRBV28 with TRBJ1-2, with TRBD1 matching over 7 bases. This CDR3 contains 14 residues. Germline V gene sequence: CDR1 MDHEN, CDR2 SYDVKM. CDR3 DNA: TGTGCCAGCAGTACCCCCGGGACAGCCTATGACTACACCTTC. Encoded protein: CASSTPGTAYDYTF.

A single count supports this clonotype. A much larger clone is a single base away; this may be a read error. The chain uses TRBV6-1 and TRBJ2-1; the D gene is possibly TRBD1 (5 bases). Germline CDR1 and CDR2: MNHNS and SASEGT. The V and J ends lost 5 bases and 8 bases respectively, with 13 bases between them. There are 13 residues in the CDR3. The CDR3 region is CASSKDKEYEQFF. The CDR3 DNA is TGTGCCAGCAGTAAGGACAAGGAATATGAGCAGTTCTTC.

A remark on this clonotype: A read error may produce the germline difference seen at one junction end. V gene TRBV29-1 combines with J gene TRBJ2-6; D unresolved. The V gene's germline CDR1 is SQVTM and CDR2 ANQGSEA. This CDR3 has 13 residues. The CDR3, as DNA: TGCAGCGCCATGAGCTTTGGGTCCAACGTCCTGACTTTC. It encodes CSAMSFGSNVLTF.

Points on this clonotype: At one end the junction does not follow the germline gene, possibly because of a read error. The chain is built from TRBV11-2 and TRBJ2-7, with 7 nucleotides matching TRBD1. The CDR3 spans 14 residues. Germline loops: CDR1 SGHAT, CDR2 FQNNGV. The CDR3 loop is CTSSWDSGRYKQYF. The CDR3, as DNA: TGTACCAGCAGTTGGGACAGCGGAAGATACAAGCAGTACTTC.

This rearrangement joins TRBV11-2 to TRBJ2-7, with D perhaps matching TRBD2 (6 bases). V gave up 5 bases and J gave up 5 bases, with 13 bases separating them. Looked up from germline, CDR1 is SGHAT and CDR2 is FQNNGV. The CDR3 runs to 13 residues. The CDR3 loop reads CASSNRGLDEQYF. CDR3 sequence (DNA): TGTGCCAGCAGCAACCGGGGACTCGACGAGCAGTACTTC.

Comments on this clonotype: The junction shows a germline mismatch at one end, possibly a read error. The chain carries TRBV6-5 and TRBJ2-3, with D uncertain. The CDR3 has 13 amino acids. Germline CDR1 reads MNHEY; CDR2 reads SVGAGI. CDR3: CPSSYADTYTQYF. The CDR3 region has the DNA TGTCCCAGCAGTTACGCCGACACATATACGCAGTATTTT.

In regard to this clonotype: At one end the junction does not follow the germline gene, possibly because of a read error. V usage is TRBV20-1 and J usage is TRBJ2-5; no definite D call. This CDR3 comprises 13 residues. CDR1 and CDR2 (germline): DFQATT, SNEGSKA (reference sequence). For the CDR3, the DNA is TGCAGTGCTAGTATAGGGATCATAGAGTCCCAGTACTTC. It codes for CSASIGIIESQYF.

This clonotype was recorded many times. The CDR3 DNA is TGCAGTGCTAGGGCTCAAAGGGCGACAGATACGCAGTATTTT. It is translated as CSARAQRATDTQYF. The chain recombines TRBV20-1 with TRBJ2-3; D is unresolved. Trimming removed 3 bases at V and 3 bases at J, with 13 bases between. This CDR3 is built from 14 residues. Germline loops: CDR1 DFQATT, CDR2 SNEGSKA (reference sequence).

The chain carries TRBV11-3 and TRBJ1-4, with unresolved D. Germline V CDR1 and CDR2: SGHNT, YENEEA. Trimming stripped 2 bases from V and 15 bases from J, with 16 bases between. The CDR3 sequence is 13 residues long. The DNA of the CDR3 is TGTGCCAGCAGCTTACAATTCGGAGAAGAAATGTTTTTT. This gives the protein CASSLQFGEEMFF.

The chain couples TRBV20-1 to TRBJ2-7; D is possibly TRBD1 or TRBD2 (6 bases each). Trimming cost V 7 bases and J 6 bases, with 16 bases left between them. Germline assignment: CDR1 DFQATT and CDR2 SNEGSKA (reference sequence). This CDR3 has 12 residues. CDR3 in amino acids: CSVTGGPGEQYV. The CDR3, as DNA: TGCAGTGTTACCGGGGGCCCCGGCGAGCAGTACGTC.

V gene TRBV28 combines with J gene TRBJ2-3; D gene unclear. The germline gives CDR1 MDHEN, CDR2 SYDVKM. V was cut by 5 bases and J by 9 bases, with 9 bases left in between. The CDR3 runs to 11 residues. The CDR3 protein is CASSTAETQYF. The CDR3 nucleotides are TGTGCCAGCAGTACGGCCGAAACGCAGTATTTT. Looking up the rest from reference TRBV28 and TRBJ2-3 gives the full variable domain: DVKVTQSSRYLVKRTGEKVFLECVQDMDHENMFWYRQDPGLGLRLIYFSYDVKMKEKGDIPEGYSVSREKKERFSLILESASTNQTSMYLCASSTAETQYFGPGTRLTVL.

The rearrangement uses TRBV11-2 and TRBJ1-1; tentatively, D is TRBD1 (6 bases). Germline CDR1 and CDR2: SGHAT and FQNNGV. V lost 9 bases and J 3 bases, leaving 23 bases between the germline ends. The CDR3 runs to 16 residues. CDR3 DNA sequence: TGTGCCAGATCCCTTGGGCAGGGGAAATCCCACACTGAAGCTTTCTTT. It codes for CARSLGQGKSHTEAFF.